This T cell receptor (beta chain) came from a study of T cell repertoires in cytomegalovirus infection. Study background: CMV epitopes used comprised recently identified HLA-C-restricted ones and well-studied HLA-B-restricted ones.

About this clonotype itself: Antigen: not known.

TCRdb itself ran the reads through MiXCR, one entry per CDR3 protein. The sample has roughly 920,000 distinct CDR3 sequences; 30% to 40% are singletons. Sequenced material: cultured CD8+ T cells from PBMCs, taken from culture after CMV antigen stimulation. This TCR was recovered from a human donor in good health (CMV status not recorded). Some clones in this sample may be carry-over from other donors' samples.

CDR3: CASSIQGDNTGELFF. In nucleotides, the CDR3 is TGTGCCAGCAGCATACAGGGGGACAACACCGGGGAGCTGTTTTTT. The chain employs TRBV5-4 and TRBJ2-2, with 8 bases that match TRBD1. With 4 bases clipped from V and 2 bases from J, the junction kept 4 bases outside the gene matches. Germline assignment: CDR1 SGHNT and CDR2 YYREEE (reference sequence). This CDR3 contains 15 residues.